This TCR beta chain derives from a study of cytomegalovirus exposure and HLA in healthy donors. The study ran its PCR with 60 Vbeta and 13 Jbeta primers. Profiling relied on immunoSEQ multiplex PCR, and the TCRdb table lists in-frame clones only, not all of them. This sample has some 85,000 clones, with 78% found just once. The CDR3 has 8 amino acids. The germline CDR1 and CDR2 sequences are SEHNR and FQNEAQ (reference sequence). Sequencing was carried out using PBMCs. This clonotype was obtained from a woman aged 40 to 55 in good health and CMV-seropositive. The rearrangement joins TRBV7-9 to TRBJ1-2; the D is unclear. The CDR3 sequence: CSINGYTF. In DNA, the CDR3 is TGTTCCATCAATGGCTACACCTTC.